A single TCR beta chain is shown here with its context. The antigen remains unidentified. The data derive from a study of shared clonotypes between healthy human individuals. Study background: Donors had three CD4 naive, three CD4 memory, two CD8 naive and one CD8 memory plate apiece. Study results and limitations: Across several donors, naive CD4 shared about 5%, naive CD8 approximately 3.5%, memory CD4 2% to 2.5%, memory CD8 about 0.4%.

V was cut by 0 bases and J by 5 bases, with 17 bases left in between. Germline V gene data show CDR1 as SGDLS and CDR2 as YYNGEE. The CDR3 runs to 16 residues. Donors comprised healthy HIV-negative adults lacking recent acute infections or vaccinations. Each cell subset's genomic DNA was divided evenly among several immunoSEQ plates. Produced via immunoSEQ multiplex PCR; TCRdb's table is partial and in-frame only. There are around 1,000,000 clones in the sample; roughly 77% occur only once, and 0.85% to 1% lies in the top ten. The sequenced sample consisted of memory CD4+ T cells from PBMCs. The subset: CD45RA-negative fraction. The clonotype originates from a man in his late teens or twenties in good health. Some clones in this sample may be carry-over from other donors' samples. This sequence joins TRBV9 and TRBJ1-1; maybe TRBD1 (5 bases). CDR3 nucleotides: TGTGCCAGCAGCGTAGCCCCCAGACAGCCGGGAACTGAAGCTTTCTTT. Amino acids: CASSVAPRQPGTEAFF.